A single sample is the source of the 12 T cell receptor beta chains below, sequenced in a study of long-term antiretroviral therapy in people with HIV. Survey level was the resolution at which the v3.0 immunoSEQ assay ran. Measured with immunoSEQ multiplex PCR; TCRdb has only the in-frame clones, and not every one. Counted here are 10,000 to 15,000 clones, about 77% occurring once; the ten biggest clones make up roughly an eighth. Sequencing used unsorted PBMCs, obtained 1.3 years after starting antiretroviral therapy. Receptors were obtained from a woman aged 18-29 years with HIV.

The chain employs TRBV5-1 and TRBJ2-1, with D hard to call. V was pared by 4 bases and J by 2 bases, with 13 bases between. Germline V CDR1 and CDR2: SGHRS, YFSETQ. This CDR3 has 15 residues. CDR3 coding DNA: TGCGCCAGCAGCCTTACCTACACTACCTACAATGAGCAGTTCTTC. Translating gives CASSLTYTTYNEQFF.

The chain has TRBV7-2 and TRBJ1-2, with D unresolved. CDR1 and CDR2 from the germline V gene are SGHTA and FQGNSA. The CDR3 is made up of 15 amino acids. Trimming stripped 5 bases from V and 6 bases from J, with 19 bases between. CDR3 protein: CASSRPGFTGDGYTF. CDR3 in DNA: TGTGCCAGCAGCCGTCCGGGATTTACTGGGGATGGCTACACCTTC.

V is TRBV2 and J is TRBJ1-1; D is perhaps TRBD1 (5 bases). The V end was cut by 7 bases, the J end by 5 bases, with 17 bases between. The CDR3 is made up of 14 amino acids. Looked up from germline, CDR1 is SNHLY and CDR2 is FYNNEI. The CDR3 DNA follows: TGTGCCAGCACGCGGGGTCAGGGTTTGACTGAAGCTTTCTTT. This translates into CASTRGQGLTEAFF. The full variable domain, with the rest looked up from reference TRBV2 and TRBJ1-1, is EPEVTQTPSHQVTQMGQEVILRCVPISNHLYFYWYRQILGQKVEFLVSFYNNEISEKSEIFDDQFSVERPDGSNFTLKIRSTKLEDSAMYFCASTRGQGLTEAFFGQGTRLTVV.

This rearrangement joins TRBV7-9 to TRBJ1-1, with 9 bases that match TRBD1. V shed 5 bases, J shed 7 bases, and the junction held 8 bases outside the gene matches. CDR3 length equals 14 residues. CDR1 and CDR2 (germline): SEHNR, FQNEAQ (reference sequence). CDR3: CASSPGTGWGEAFF. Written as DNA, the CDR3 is TGTGCCAGCAGCCCCGGGACAGGGTGGGGTGAAGCTTTCTTT.

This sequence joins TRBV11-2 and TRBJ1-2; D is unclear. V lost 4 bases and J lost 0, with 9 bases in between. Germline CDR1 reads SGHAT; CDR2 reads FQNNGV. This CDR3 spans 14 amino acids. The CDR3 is CASSSPPPNYGYTF. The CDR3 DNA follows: TGTGCCAGCAGCTCTCCCCCGCCTAACTATGGCTACACCTTC.

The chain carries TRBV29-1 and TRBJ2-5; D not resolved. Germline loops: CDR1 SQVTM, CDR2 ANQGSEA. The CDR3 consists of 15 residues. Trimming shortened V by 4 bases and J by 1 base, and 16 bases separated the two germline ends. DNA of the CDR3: TGCAGCGTTGGGGTACGTGGACGGGTCCAAGAGACCCAGTACTTC. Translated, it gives CSVGVRGRVQETQYF.

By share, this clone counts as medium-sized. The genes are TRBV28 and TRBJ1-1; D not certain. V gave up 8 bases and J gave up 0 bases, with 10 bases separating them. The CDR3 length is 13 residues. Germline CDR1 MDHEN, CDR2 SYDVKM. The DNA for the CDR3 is TGTGCCAGCCGATTGAGCATGAACACTGAAGCTTTCTTT. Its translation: CASRLSMNTEAFF.

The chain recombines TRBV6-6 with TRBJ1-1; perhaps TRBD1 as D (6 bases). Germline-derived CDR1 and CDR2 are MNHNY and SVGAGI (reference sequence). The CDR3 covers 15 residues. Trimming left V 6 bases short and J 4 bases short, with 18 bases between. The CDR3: CASSFGRGSFTEAFF. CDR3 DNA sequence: TGTGCCAGCAGCTTCGGGAGGGGGTCGTTCACTGAAGCTTTCTTT.

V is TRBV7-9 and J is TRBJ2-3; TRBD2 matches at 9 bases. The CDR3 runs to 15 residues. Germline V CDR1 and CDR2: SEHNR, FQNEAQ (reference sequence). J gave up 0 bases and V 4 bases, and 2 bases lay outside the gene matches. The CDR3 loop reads CASSSSGVSTDTQYF. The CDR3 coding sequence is TGTGCCAGCAGCTCTAGCGGGGTTAGCACAGATACGCAGTATTTT.

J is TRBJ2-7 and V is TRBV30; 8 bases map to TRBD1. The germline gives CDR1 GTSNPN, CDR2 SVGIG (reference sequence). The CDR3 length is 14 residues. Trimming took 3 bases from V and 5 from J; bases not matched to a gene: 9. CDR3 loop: CAWSWGDRIHEQYF. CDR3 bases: TGTGCCTGGAGCTGGGGGGACAGGATCCACGAGCAGTACTTC.

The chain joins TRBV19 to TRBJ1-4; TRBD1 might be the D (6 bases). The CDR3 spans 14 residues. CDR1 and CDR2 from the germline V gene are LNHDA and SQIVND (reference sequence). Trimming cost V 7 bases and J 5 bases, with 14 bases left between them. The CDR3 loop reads CASKWTAENEKLFF. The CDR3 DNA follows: TGTGCCAGTAAATGGACAGCAGAAAATGAAAAACTGTTTTTT.

The CDR3 region is CASSSILGIEQYF. The CDR3 region has the DNA TGTGCCAGCAGTTCGATATTAGGGATTGAGCAGTACTTC. V gene TRBV6-6 combines with J gene TRBJ2-7; no clear D. This CDR3 contains 13 residues. Trimming left V 4 bases short and J 7 bases short, with 14 bases between. CDR1 is MNHNY, CDR2 SVGAGI, per germline (reference sequence).